These 21 T cell receptor beta chains originate from one sample sequenced in a study of cytomegalovirus exposure and HLA in healthy donors. The PCR had 60 Vbeta and 13 Jbeta primers. Repertoires were generated with immunoSEQ multiplex PCR, while TCRdb's copy carries only in-frame clones and drops some. This specimen shows some 200,000 clones; the ten leading clones hold roughly 1.2%. What was sequenced was PBMCs. These TCRs come from a girl aged 2-15 years in good health and CMV-seropositive.

CDR3: CASSISLAGVYEQYF. The DNA for the CDR3 is TGTGCCAGCAGTATATCTCTAGCGGGAGTATACGAGCAGTACTTC. The chain links TRBV7-8 to TRBJ2-7; TRBD2 matches at 10 bases. The CDR3 loop spans 15 amino acids. Germline V gene sequence: CDR1 SGHVS, CDR2 FQNEAQ. V shed 6 bases, J shed 4 bases, and the junction held 9 bases outside the gene matches.

This chain joins TRBV9 and TRBJ2-1, with D perhaps matching TRBD2 (6 bases). The CDR3 totals 17 residues. Trimming took 4 bases from V and 0 from J, leaving 17 bases between them. The germline V gene encodes CDR1 SGDLS and CDR2 YYNGEE. The CDR3 sequence is CASSPGPGVSSYNEQFF. The CDR3 coding sequence is TGTGCCAGCAGCCCTGGGCCGGGGGTTAGCTCCTACAATGAGCAGTTCTTC.

The chain combines TRBV5-5 with TRBJ2-7; D is ambiguous. Trimming stripped 2 bases from V and 3 bases from J, with 12 bases between. From germline, CDR1 is SGHKS and CDR2 YYEKEE (reference sequence). The CDR3 loop spans 14 amino acids. The CDR3: CASSLRGSGYEQYF. The CDR3 nucleotides read TGTGCCAGCAGCTTACGTGGGTCAGGCTACGAGCAGTACTTC. Complete variable domain (other parts from reference TRBV5-5 and TRBJ2-7): DAGVTQSPTHLIKTRGQQVTLRCSPISGHKSVSWYQQVLGQGPQFIFQYYEKEERGRGNFPDRFSARQFPNYSSELNVNALLLGDSALYLCASSLRGSGYEQYFGPGTRLTVT.

The rearrangement uses TRBV4-1 and TRBJ2-1; TRBD1 matches at 8 bases. J gave up 4 bases and V 3 bases, and 2 bases lay outside the gene matches. The CDR3 covers 14 residues. CDR1 is MGHRA, CDR2 YSYEKL, per germline. The CDR3 coding sequence is TGCGCCAGCAGCCAGAGACAGGGGTACAATGAGCAGTTCTTC. Translated: CASSQRQGYNEQFF.

For this clone: Other DNA sequences from this sample encode an identical CDR3 as well. This chain connects TRBV7-3 to TRBJ2-1, with D possibly being TRBD2 (6 bases). The germline gives CDR1 SGHTA, CDR2 FQGTGA. Trimming left V 2 bases short and J 5 bases short, with 7 bases between. The CDR3 has 13 amino acids. The CDR3 DNA is TGTGCCAGCAGCTTAGCGGGGAACAATGAGCAGTTCTTC. Protein product: CASSLAGNNEQFF.

J is TRBJ2-7 and V is TRBV9, with 7 bases matching TRBD2. In germline, CDR1 is SGDLS, CDR2 YYNGEE. Trimming cost V 4 bases and J 2 bases; bases outside gene matches: 6. This CDR3 is 14 amino acids long. DNA for the CDR3: TGTGCCAGCAGCTTGACTAGCTTCCCCTACGAGCAGTACTTC. Protein product: CASSLTSFPYEQYF.

The J gene is TRBJ2-5, the V gene TRBV2, with D uncertain. Between the trimmed V and J ends, which lost 7 bases and 5 bases, there was a span of 11 bases. CDR3 length: 12 amino acids. Germline loops: CDR1 SNHLY, CDR2 FYNNEI. The CDR3 here is CASNVVEETQYF. The DNA of the CDR3 is TGTGCCAGCAATGTAGTAGAGGAGACCCAGTACTTC.

The chain combines TRBV5-4 with TRBJ2-3; 9 bases are shared with TRBD2. Germline CDR1 and CDR2: SGHNT and YYREEE (reference sequence). Trimming removed 4 bases from V and 4 bases from J; junction bases left unmatched: 4. This CDR3 is 14 amino acids long. Written as DNA, the CDR3 is TGTGCCAGCAGCGGCGGGACTAGCCCAGATACGCAGTATTTT. The encoded protein is CASSGGTSPDTQYF. The variable domain in full, with the rest retrieved from reference TRBV5-4 and TRBJ2-3, is ETGVTQSPTHLIKTRGQQVTLRCSSQSGHNTVSWYQQALGQGPQFIFQYYREEENGRGNFPPRFSGLQFPNYSSELNVNALELDDSALYLCASSGGTSPDTQYFGPGTRLTVL.

The V gene is TRBV28, the J gene TRBJ2-7, with a tentative D call TRBD1 (6 bases). Deletions cut 2 bases from V and 4 bases from J, with 15 bases between. The CDR3 runs to 15 residues. Germline CDR1 is MDHEN and CDR2 is SYDVKM. CDR3 sequence reads: CASSLGDIQVYEQYF. CDR3 coding DNA: TGTGCCAGCAGTTTAGGGGACATCCAGGTATACGAGCAGTACTTC.

The chain recombines TRBV10-3 with TRBJ2-7; 9 bases fit TRBD1. The germline gives CDR1 ENHRY, CDR2 SYGVKD. CDR3 length: 14 residues. J lost 0 bases, V lost 6 bases, and 3 bases had no gene match. CDR3 DNA sequence: TGTGCCATCAGATCGACAGGGGGCTCCTACGAGCAGTACTTC. Translated: CAIRSTGGSYEQYF.

This rearrangement joins TRBV7-9 to TRBJ2-5, with TRBD2 matching 7 bases. V was clipped by 5 bases and J by 1 base; unmatched bases: 7. Germline loops: CDR1 SEHNR, CDR2 FQNEAQ (reference sequence). The CDR3 is made up of 15 amino acids. This CDR3 reads CASSRTASGQETQYF. In DNA, the CDR3 is TGTGCCAGCAGCAGAACTGCTAGCGGCCAAGAGACCCAGTACTTC.

The chain recombines TRBV5-6 with TRBJ1-1, with D perhaps TRBD1 (5 bases). V lost 0 bases and J 11 bases, leaving 14 bases between the germline ends. The CDR3 is made up of 13 amino acids. The germline gives CDR1 SGHDT, CDR2 YYEEEE. This chain's CDR3 is CASSLAAVRGAFF. DNA for the CDR3: TGTGCCAGCAGCTTGGCCGCTGTAAGGGGCGCTTTCTTT.

The gene calls are TRBV30 and TRBJ2-7; 7 positions agree with TRBD1. J gave up 3 bases and V 2 bases, and 4 bases lay outside the gene matches. The CDR3 runs 13 residues. In germline, CDR1 is GTSNPN, CDR2 SVGIG (reference sequence). The CDR3: CAWSPTGIYEQYF. The CDR3 coding sequence is TGTGCCTGGAGTCCGACAGGGATCTACGAGCAGTACTTC.

V is TRBV6-1 and J is TRBJ2-3; TRBD1 is a possible D gene (6 bases). Looked up from germline, CDR1 is MNHNS and CDR2 is SASEGT. This CDR3 comprises 17 residues. V dropped 0 bases and J dropped 2 bases, with 15 bases sitting between them. CDR3 sequence reads: CASSEAGSRGYTDTQYF. The DNA for the CDR3 is TGTGCCAGCAGTGAAGCGGGCTCCAGGGGCTACACAGATACGCAGTATTTT.

The chain employs TRBV5-1 and TRBJ2-5; 7 bases map to TRBD2. The DNA end is a closer match to TRBJ2-7, so the J assignment may be wrong. The CDR3 runs to 16 residues. Germline assignment: CDR1 SGHRS and CDR2 YFSETQ. The CDR3 DNA follows: TGCGCCAGCAGCTTGGAAGCGGGGTCCCCTGCCTACGAGCAGTACTTC. Amino acid sequence: CASSLEAGSPAYEQYF.

The gene calls are TRBV7-6 and TRBJ1-1; D ambiguous. V lost 3 bases, J lost 1 base, and 9 bases lay in between. Germline V gene data show CDR1 as SGHVS and CDR2 as FNYEAQ. This CDR3 contains 14 residues. CDR3 DNA: TGTGCCAGCAGCTTGACTAGTCGGAACACTGAAGCTTTCTTT. Translating gives CASSLTSRNTEAFF.

The chain employs TRBV30 and TRBJ1-1; a weak D match, TRBD1 (5 bases). Per the germline V gene, CDR1 is GTSNPN and CDR2 is SVGIG (reference sequence). V was pared by 0 bases and J by 5 bases, with 10 bases between. This CDR3 has 13 residues. CDR3 loop: CAWSVRGKTEAFF. In nucleotides, the CDR3 is TGTGCCTGGAGTGTCCGGGGGAAGACTGAAGCTTTCTTT.

This chain's CDR3 is CASSLGLAKDEQYF. CDR3 nucleotide sequence: TGCGCCAGCAGCCTCGGACTAGCGAAGGACGAGCAGTACTTC. This chain joins TRBV5-1 and TRBJ2-7; 9 nucleotides line up with TRBD2. Germline-derived CDR1 and CDR2 are SGHRS and YFSETQ. The CDR3 loop spans 14 amino acids. Trimming cost V 4 bases and J 5 bases; bases outside gene matches: 7.

This chain joins TRBV2 and TRBJ1-5, with TRBD1 as a possible D gene (5 bases). CDR1 SNHLY and CDR2 FYNNEI come from the germline V gene. CDR3 size: 13 residues. V lost 8 bases and J lost 1, with 9 bases in between. The CDR3 DNA is TGTGCCAGCGGAGGGGAAAGCAATCAGCCCCAGCATTTT. It codes for CASGGESNQPQHF.

The chain carries TRBV6-5 and TRBJ1-2; 9 nucleotides match TRBD1. The CDR3 runs 14 residues. Germline assignment: CDR1 MNHEY and CDR2 SVGAGI. The J segment lost 8 bases and the V segment lost 0 bases, leaving 4 bases of the junction unmatched. The DNA of the CDR3 is TGTGCCAGCAGTTACTCGACCACAGGGGGCGGCTACACCTTC. It specifies CASSYSTTGGGYTF.

This chain uses TRBV6-5 with TRBJ1-6; D is undetermined. CDR3 length equals 15 residues. Trimming shortened V by 5 bases and J by 4 bases, and 12 bases separated the two germline ends. Germline lookup yields CDR1 MNHEY and CDR2 SVGAGI. The CDR3 is CASSPPGGYNSPLHF. CDR3 nucleotide sequence: TGTGCCAGCAGTCCCCCAGGAGGGTATAATTCACCCCTCCACTTT.